This T cell receptor beta chain stems from a study of CD8 T cells in ankylosing spondylitis. This clonotype has at least ten counts. An end of the junction differs from the germline gene, which may be a read error. CDR1 is DFQATT and CDR2 is SNEGSKA in the germline V gene (reference sequence). This CDR3 spans 14 amino acids. TCRdb used MiXCR to reprocess the 5' RACE reads, holding one entry per CDR3 protein. The sample holds about 300,000 distinct CDR3 sequences, around 10% seen once. The specimen was blood, either unsorted or a sorted T cell fraction (not recorded which). J is TRBJ2-7 and V is TRBV20-1, with 7 bases fitting TRBD1. This receptor was obtained from a female donor with ankylosing spondylitis or in good health (not recorded which). The CDR3 protein is CSAQLDGTARKPSF. CDR3 DNA: TGCAGTGCCCAATTAGACGGGACAGCTAGAAAACCCTCCTTC.